These 26 T cell receptor beta chains share one sample of origin, sequenced in a study of shared clonotypes between healthy human individuals. Produced via immunoSEQ multiplex PCR; TCRdb's table is partial and in-frame only. The sample has over 1.4 million clones, about 96% seen once; the top ten hold 0.95% to 1.5%. Sample: naive CD4+ T cells sorted from blood. As for subset: CD45RA+ positively selected. The source is a man aged 25 to 40 in good health.

The V and J genes are TRBV19 and TRBJ2-7, with 11 positions matching TRBD2. This CDR3 is built from 23 residues. Germline V gene lookup returns CDR1 LNHDA and CDR2 SQIVND (reference sequence). Germline trimming cut 5 bases from V and 3 bases from J; bases unmatched to any gene: 30. CDR3 residues: CASSRWGRTSGPPFTTEDYEQYF. As DNA, the CDR3 is TGTGCCAGTAGTCGGTGGGGCCGGACTAGCGGGCCCCCTTTCACTACCGAAGACTACGAGCAGTACTTC. The whole variable domain, filled in from reference TRBV19 and TRBJ2-7, reads DGGITQSPKYLFRKEGQNVTLSCEQNLNHDAMYWYRQDPGQGLRLIYYSQIVNDFQKGDIAEGYSVSREKKESFPLTVTSAQKNPTAFYLCASSRWGRTSGPPFTTEDYEQYFGPGTRLTVT.

This chain links TRBV5-4 with TRBJ2-5, with D tentatively TRBD2 (6 bases). CDR1 and CDR2 from the germline V gene are SGHNT and YYREEE (reference sequence). The CDR3 spans 15 residues. V dropped 2 bases and J dropped 5 bases, with 16 bases sitting between them. The chain's CDR3 is CASSFSPGVGETQYF. Here the CDR3 DNA reads TGTGCCAGCAGCTTTTCCCCGGGGGTCGGGGAGACCCAGTACTTC.

CDR3 DNA: TGTGCCAGCAGCGTAGCTAAATCGGGGACTCTTGTCTACAATGAGCAGTTCTTC. It specifies CASSVAKSGTLVYNEQFF. The V and J genes are TRBV9 and TRBJ2-1, with D perhaps TRBD2 (6 bases). Germline V gene lookup returns CDR1 SGDLS and CDR2 YYNGEE. The CDR3 totals 18 residues. V lost 0 bases and J 3 bases, leaving 19 bases between the germline ends.

The chain employs TRBV29-1 and TRBJ2-1; no firm D call. The V end lost 5 bases, the J end lost 0 bases, and 5 bases lay between the germline ends. Germline CDR1 reads SQVTM; CDR2 reads ANQGSEA. The CDR3 length is 12 residues. The DNA of the CDR3 is TGCAGCGTTAGACACTCCTACAATGAGCAGTTCTTC. This translates into CSVRHSYNEQFF.

V is TRBV9 and J is TRBJ2-2; 12 nucleotides line up with TRBD1. Germline values: CDR1 SGDLS, CDR2 YYNGEE. The CDR3 consists of 19 residues. V lost 1 base and J lost 4; bases outside the gene matches: 11. This chain's CDR3 is CASSVTPARGQGATGELFF. The CDR3 region has the DNA TGTGCCAGCAGCGTAACCCCCGCGCGGGGACAGGGGGCCACCGGGGAGCTGTTTTTT.

The rearrangement joins TRBV7-2 to TRBJ2-1, with 8 bases aligning to TRBD1. From germline, CDR1 is SGHTA and CDR2 FQGNSA. This CDR3 contains 15 residues. J lost 7 bases, V lost 1 base, and 6 bases had no gene match. The CDR3 is CASSLGTGRRNEQFF. For the CDR3, the DNA is TGTGCCAGCAGCTTAGGGACAGGGAGGAGAAATGAGCAGTTCTTC.

The chain recombines TRBV7-8 with TRBJ2-1, with D unresolved. Trimming removed 5 bases at V and 0 bases at J, with 26 bases between. Germline CDR1 and CDR2: SGHVS and FQNEAQ. CDR3 size: 20 residues. The DNA of the CDR3 is TGTGCCAGCAGCCGACGTCAGATTATATACGGAAATCGCTCCTACAATGAGCAGTTCTTC. It encodes CASSRRQIIYGNRSYNEQFF.

About this clone itself: Different DNA sequences within this sample yield the same CDR3. J is TRBJ2-6 and V is TRBV5-6, with D hard to call. CDR1 is SGHDT and CDR2 is YYEEEE in the germline V gene. This CDR3 contains 13 residues. V gave up 7 bases and J gave up 1 base, with 6 bases separating them. CDR3 sequence reads: CASSGSGANVLTF. Written as DNA, the CDR3 is TGTGCCAGCTCCGGGTCTGGGGCCAACGTCCTGACTTTC.

The chain carries TRBV14 and TRBJ1-1, with a possible D match to TRBD1 (6 bases). In germline, CDR1 is SGHDN, CDR2 FVKESK. Between the trimmed V and J ends, which lost 5 bases and 2 bases, there was a span of 12 bases. The CDR3 covers 14 residues. The CDR3 nucleotides are TGTGCCAGCAGCACGACAGGACCAAACACTGAAGCTTTCTTT. As protein: CASSTTGPNTEAFF.

The V and J genes are TRBV28 and TRBJ1-1; D is undetermined. Trimming took off 3 bases at V and 1 base at J, with 9 bases between the two ends. The V gene's germline CDR1 is MDHEN and CDR2 SYDVKM. The CDR3 has 14 residues. CDR3 region: CASSFHLKNTEAFF. Here the CDR3 DNA reads TGTGCCAGCAGTTTTCACCTGAAGAACACTGAAGCTTTCTTT.

This chain connects TRBV28 to TRBJ1-1, with 7 bases identical to TRBD1. Germline V gene lookup returns CDR1 MDHEN and CDR2 SYDVKM. Trimming removed 6 bases from V and 1 base from J; junction bases left unmatched: 11. This CDR3 contains 16 residues. CDR3 in amino acids: CASSRVAGQTNTEAFF. CDR3 bases: TGTGCCAGCAGCAGAGTGGCGGGACAGACGAACACTGAAGCTTTCTTT.

CDR3 sequence reads: CASSPATGANEKLFF. DNA of the CDR3: TGTGCCAGCTCACCAGCCACTGGGGCTAATGAAAAACTGTTTTTT. The gene calls are TRBV18 and TRBJ1-4; unclear D gene. This CDR3 comprises 15 residues. The ends were cut back, 2 bases at V and 3 bases at J, with 10 bases in the middle. Germline values: CDR1 KGHSH, CDR2 LQKENI.

The chain carries TRBV5-4 and TRBJ2-2; D might be TRBD1 or TRBD2, each matching 6 bases. Per the germline V gene, CDR1 is SGHNT and CDR2 is YYREEE (reference sequence). This CDR3 has 18 residues. V was pared by 3 bases and J by 2 bases, with 20 bases between. The CDR3 is CASSSFGQGRGNTGELFF. In DNA, the CDR3 is TGTGCCAGCAGCTCATTCGGGCAGGGGCGGGGAAACACCGGGGAGCTGTTTTTT.

Worth noting for this clone: Distinct nucleotide sequences in the sample also encode this CDR3. The gene calls are TRBV9 and TRBJ2-7; D unclear. This CDR3 is built from 14 residues. Germline V gene lookup returns CDR1 SGDLS and CDR2 YYNGEE. Deletions cut 0 bases from V and 0 bases from J, with 7 bases between. CDR3 loop: CASSVEVGSYEQYF. The CDR3 nucleotides read TGTGCCAGCAGCGTAGAAGTGGGCTCCTACGAGCAGTACTTC.

V and J are TRBV7-9 and TRBJ2-7, with TRBD1 as a possible D gene (6 bases). Germline V gene sequence: CDR1 SEHNR, CDR2 FQNEAQ (reference sequence). V dropped 4 bases and J dropped 3 bases, with 13 bases sitting between them. CDR3 length: 14 residues. The CDR3 protein is CASSSPQGFYEQYF. CDR3 DNA: TGTGCCAGCAGCTCACCACAGGGTTTCTACGAGCAGTACTTC.

V usage is TRBV6-1 and J usage is TRBJ2-5; D not certain. CDR1 and CDR2 (germline): MNHNS, SASEGT. V lost 0 bases, J lost 6 bases, and 8 bases lay in between. The CDR3 runs to 13 residues. The CDR3 is CASSEALTKTQYF. The CDR3 DNA follows: TGTGCCAGCAGTGAAGCGTTGACAAAGACCCAGTACTTC.

V is TRBV10-3 and J is TRBJ1-5, with a tentative D call TRBD1 (6 bases). The length of the CDR3 is 13 residues. Germline assignment: CDR1 ENHRY and CDR2 SYGVKD. V was shortened by 9 bases and J by 4 bases, with 13 bases between the two germline ends. The CDR3 region is CAIRRDTNQPQHF. In DNA form, the CDR3 reads TGTGCCATTAGAAGGGACACTAATCAGCCCCAGCATTTT.

The chain has TRBV5-1 and TRBJ2-3; the D gene is possibly TRBD2 (6 bases). CDR1 SGHRS and CDR2 YFSETQ come from the germline V gene. Trimming stripped 0 bases from V and 9 bases from J, with 17 bases between. This CDR3 spans 15 amino acids. Written as DNA, the CDR3 is TGCGCCAGCAGCTTGGTGGATCCGGGAGCCCCCACGCAGTATTTT. It specifies CASSLVDPGAPTQYF.

V is TRBV7-2 and J is TRBJ2-5, with D perhaps TRBD2 (5 bases). The V gene lost 6 bases and the J gene lost 5 bases, with 19 bases spanning the gap. The CDR3 is made up of 15 amino acids. The germline CDR1 and CDR2 sequences are SGHTA and FQGNSA. CDR3 amino acids: CASRPAGRRGETQYF. CDR3 nucleotides: TGTGCCAGCAGGCCCGCCGGACGGCGCGGGGAGACCCAGTACTTC.

V usage is TRBV9 and J usage is TRBJ2-2; TRBD1 matches 10 bases. CDR1 and CDR2 (germline): SGDLS, YYNGEE. This CDR3 contains 20 residues. Trimming removed 1 base from V and 9 bases from J; junction bases left unmatched: 21. The CDR3 loop is CASSVSLGQGTTRRPRELFF. DNA of the CDR3: TGTGCCAGCAGCGTATCATTGGGACAGGGGACGACTCGAAGACCCAGGGAGCTGTTTTTT.

This chain links TRBV5-4 with TRBJ1-4; D is possibly TRBD1 (6 bases). Germline-derived CDR1 and CDR2 are SGHNT and YYREEE (reference sequence). V lost 2 bases, J lost 0 bases, and 8 bases lay in between. This CDR3 spans 15 amino acids. CDR3: CASSFDRSTNEKLFF. CDR3 in DNA: TGTGCCAGCAGCTTCGACAGGTCAACTAATGAAAAACTGTTTTTT.

The genes are TRBV6-5 and TRBJ2-1; 7 bases are shared with TRBD1. The germline V gene encodes CDR1 MNHEY and CDR2 SVGAGI. V was pared by 4 bases and J by 13 bases, with 10 bases of the junction left unmatched. The CDR3 loop spans 13 amino acids. The CDR3 nucleotides read TGTGCCAGCAGTTTCCAAGGGGGCGCCCACCAGTTCTTC. It translates to CASSFQGGAHQFF.

This chain's CDR3 is CASGLRGDTGELFF. The CDR3, as DNA: TGTGCTAGTGGTTTGAGGGGGGACACCGGGGAGCTGTTTTTT. The chain has TRBV12-5 and TRBJ2-2, with D perhaps assigned TRBD1 or TRBD2 (6 bases each). Germline V lookup: CDR1 LGHNT, CDR2 FRNRAP. The CDR3 loop spans 14 amino acids. V was trimmed by 2 bases and J by 3 bases, leaving 7 bases between them.

The J gene is TRBJ2-5, the V gene TRBV5-4; 8 nucleotides match TRBD1. The CDR3 consists of 16 residues. The V segment lost 4 bases and the J segment 1 base; nucleotides outside the gene matches: 9. Germline V gives CDR1 SGHNT, CDR2 YYREEE (reference sequence). The CDR3 nucleotides read TGTGCCAGCAGCCCATCTCGACAGGGGCCCCAAGAGACCCAGTACTTC. It specifies CASSPSRQGPQETQYF.

The chain recombines TRBV2 with TRBJ2-2; a weak D match, TRBD1 (6 bases). This CDR3 comprises 15 residues. The V end lost 2 bases, the J end lost 5 bases, and 12 bases lay between the germline ends. Looked up from germline, CDR1 is SNHLY and CDR2 is FYNNEI. The CDR3 region is CASSERDIRTGELFF. The CDR3 bases are TGTGCCAGCAGTGAACGGGACATCAGGACCGGGGAGCTGTTTTTT.

The chain uses TRBV2 and TRBJ2-7; D is possibly TRBD1 (6 bases). Trimming pared 8 bases from V and 2 bases from J, leaving 10 bases between. This CDR3 comprises 12 residues. The germline V gene has CDR1 SNHLY and CDR2 FYNNEI. The DNA of the CDR3 is TGTGCCAGCTACGGGACACCCTACGAGCAGTACTTC. Its protein product is CASYGTPYEQYF.